The T cell receptor beta chain described here comes from a study of CD8 T cells in Susac syndrome. Random hexamers served to reverse transcribe about 0.5 to 1 ug RNA. The method of amplification for TCR beta CDR3 was immunoSEQ multiplex PCR, covering 54 Vbeta and 13 Jbeta. TCRdb re-derived calls from the immunoSEQ multiplex PCR reads in MiXCR, one entry per CDR3 protein. In the table there are some 190,000 distinct CDR3 sequences, approximately 94% of which are singletons. General study findings and limits: The number of individuals included in the study's TCR sequencing and HLA analysis was acknowledged as relatively small.

TCR beta sequencing covered blood CD8+ and CD4+ T cells. Negative isolation was used for CD8+ and CD4+ T cells, and FACS enrichment was applied to TEMRA cells. Of note for this clonotype: Its antigen is as yet unknown.

This sequence originates from a human donor with multiple sclerosis. The sample taken for sequencing was CD4+ T cells from PBMCs.

The CDR3 reads CASSLGGGRLGDEQYF. CDR3 in DNA: TGTGCCAGCAGTTTAGGCGGAGGGCGGCTCGGCGACGAGCAGTACTTC. The genes are TRBV27 and TRBJ2-7, with D perhaps TRBD2 (6 bases). The CDR3 runs 16 residues. The germline CDR1 and CDR2 sequences are MNHEY and SMNVEV (reference sequence). The germline V and J ends were trimmed by 2 bases and 5 bases, with 19 bases remaining between them.